The present T cell receptor beta chain was sequenced within a study of blood T cell repertoires in COVID-19. For the study at large: T cells, B-cell-depleted T cells, or PBMCs provided the cDNA or gDNA that served as material.

The V gene end was trimmed by 4 bases and the J gene end by 8 bases; junction bases not matched to a gene: 15. The CDR3 sequence is 18 residues long. CDR1 MNHEY and CDR2 SMNVEV come from the germline V gene (reference sequence). Study processing details: Reference gene primer amplification gave estimated nucleated cell counts. Data came from immunoSEQ multiplex PCR; TCRdb stores just in-frame clones and leaves some out. D and trimming were read from the DNA, whereas the V and J calls and clone size are those reported in that table. The sample comprises fewer than 40,000 clones, about three quarters of which are singletons, and around 35% rests with the top ten. This clone was observed a few times.

The sample was peripheral blood. This clonotype was sampled from a man aged 55-75 years with acute or convalescent COVID-19. This rearrangement joins TRBV27 to TRBJ1-5; 12 bases agree with TRBD1. As DNA, the CDR3 is TGTGCCAGCAGTTCAGGCTCCGGGACAGGGGGCCTCACCAAGCCCCAGCATTTT. Protein: CASSSGSGTGGLTKPQHF.